Below are 14 T cell receptor beta chains sequenced from a single sample in a study of shared clonotypes between healthy human individuals. The data were produced by immunoSEQ multiplex PCR, yet TCRdb's version contains in-frame clones alone and is incomplete. The sample consists of about 1.1 million clones, about 72% of them appearing once. The specimen was memory CD4+ T cells from PBMCs. Subset defined: CD45RA-negative fraction. All receptors come from a man younger than 35 in good health. Some clones in this sample may be carry-over from other donors' samples.

The chain has TRBV5-4 and TRBJ2-1, with TRBD2 matching over 7 bases. The CDR3 covers 14 residues. Germline CDR1 reads SGHNT; CDR2 reads YYREEE (reference sequence). V gave up 4 bases and J gave up 9 bases; unmatched junction bases: 10. CDR3 DNA: TGTGCCAGCAGCCTCTCACGGTCGGGGGGTGAGCAGTTCTTC. Its protein is CASSLSRSGGEQFF.

The sample holds many counts of this clone. The rearrangement uses TRBV29-1 and TRBJ1-5, with D perhaps TRBD1 (5 bases). Trimming left V 6 bases short and J 5 bases short, with 11 bases between. The CDR3 sequence is 12 residues long. The germline V gene encodes CDR1 SQVTM and CDR2 ANQGSEA. CDR3 bases: TGCAGCGTGGGGCGGGGGGATCAGCCCCAGCATTTT. It codes for CSVGRGDQPQHF.

This chain uses TRBV5-1 with TRBJ1-2; no reliable D call. This CDR3 is built from 13 residues. The germline gives CDR1 SGHRS, CDR2 YFSETQ. The V end was cut by 0 bases, the J end by 8 bases, with 11 bases between. DNA for the CDR3: TGCGCCAGCAGCTTGGGACCCGAGGGAGGCTACACCTTC. As protein: CASSLGPEGGYTF.

This chain connects TRBV28 to TRBJ1-2, with 7 positions matching TRBD1. CDR3 size: 14 residues. Germline V CDR1 and CDR2: MDHEN, SYDVKM. V dropped 7 bases and J dropped 7; count of bases not matched to a gene: 12. The CDR3 loop reads CASTPGQLISGYTF. In DNA, the CDR3 is TGTGCCAGCACCCCGGGACAGTTAATCAGTGGCTACACCTTC.

The rearrangement joins TRBV5-4 to TRBJ2-7; 10 positions agree with TRBD1. Germline CDR1 and CDR2: SGHNT and YYREEE (reference sequence). This CDR3 region has 15 residues. V lost 0 bases to trimming and J lost 2 bases; unmatched junction nucleotides: 2. CDR3 in amino acids: CASSLGDRGTYEQYF. The CDR3, as DNA: TGTGCCAGCAGCTTGGGGGACAGGGGAACCTACGAGCAGTACTTC.

The rearrangement links TRBV7-2 to TRBJ2-7; D uncertain. Deletions cut 5 bases from V and 2 bases from J, with 10 bases between. Germline V gives CDR1 SGHTA, CDR2 FQGNSA. This CDR3 has 13 amino acids. The CDR3, as DNA: TGTGCCAGCAGCCACGCCGGTACCTACGAGCAGTACTTC. It is translated as CASSHAGTYEQYF.

V usage is TRBV5-1 and J usage is TRBJ1-1; the match to TRBD1 covers 9 bases. After removal of 3 bases from V and 4 bases from J, the junction contained 7 bases not matched to a gene. From germline, CDR1 is SGHRS and CDR2 YFSETQ. The CDR3 runs to 15 residues. Written as DNA, the CDR3 is TGCGCCAGCAGCTCGGTACAGGGGGCGCCCACTGAAGCTTTCTTT. It codes for CASSSVQGAPTEAFF.

The chain employs TRBV4-1 and TRBJ2-5, with D perhaps being TRBD1 or TRBD2 (5 bases each). V was trimmed by 1 base and J by 6 bases, leaving 12 bases between them. Germline CDR1 is MGHRA and CDR2 is YSYEKL. CDR3 length equals 14 residues. CDR3 loop: CASSQAITGQTQYF. In DNA, the CDR3 is TGCGCCAGCAGCCAAGCAATCACGGGGCAGACCCAGTACTTC.

This chain uses TRBV5-4 with TRBJ2-3; 10 bases are shared with TRBD2. The CDR3 sequence is 15 residues long. Germline CDR1 is SGHNT and CDR2 is YYREEE (reference sequence). The J segment lost 11 bases and the V segment lost 6 bases, leaving 15 bases of the junction unmatched. The CDR3 DNA sequence: TGTGCCAGCACCGAGATAGCGGGAGGCCGAATGGGGCAGTATTTT. This sequence encodes CASTEIAGGRMGQYF.

CDR3 DNA: TGTGCCATCAGTGGGGGACTAGCGGGAGGGCCCGCCTACGAGCAGTACTTC. Translating gives CAISGGLAGGPAYEQYF. This chain connects TRBV10-3 to TRBJ2-7; 16 positions agree with TRBD2. Trimming removed 4 bases from V and 2 bases from J; junction bases left unmatched: 5. Germline CDR1 is ENHRY and CDR2 is SYGVKD. This CDR3 spans 17 amino acids.

The J gene is TRBJ2-1, the V gene TRBV11-2; the D gene is possibly TRBD1 (5 bases). The CDR3 runs 14 residues. V lost 6 bases to trimming and J lost 1 base, with 10 bases between them. In germline, CDR1 is SGHAT, CDR2 FQNNGV. The CDR3 here is CASRTDSSYNEQFF. The CDR3 DNA is TGTGCCAGCAGAACAGACAGTTCCTACAATGAGCAGTTCTTC.

The chain carries TRBV7-2 and TRBJ1-4; D is unresolved. CDR3 length: 14 residues. V shed 3 bases and J shed 3 bases, with 8 bases lying between them. Germline V gene lookup returns CDR1 SGHTA and CDR2 FQGNSA. The CDR3 is CASSFGSPNEKLFF. The CDR3 DNA reads TGTGCCAGCAGCTTTGGTAGTCCTAATGAAAAACTGTTTTTT. Supplemented by reference TRBV7-2 and TRBJ1-4, the full variable domain reads GAGVSQSPSNKVTEKGKDVELRCDPISGHTALYWYRQSLGQGLEFLIYFQGNSAPDKSGLPSDRFSAERTGGSVSTLTIQRTQQEDSAVYLCASSFGSPNEKLFFGSGTQLSVL.

Of note for this clone: Other DNA sequences in this sample translate to the same CDR3. This rearrangement joins TRBV5-1 to TRBJ2-7; 9 bases fit TRBD2. Trimming cost V 0 bases and J 3 bases; bases outside gene matches: 1. This CDR3 contains 14 residues. Germline V gives CDR1 SGHRS, CDR2 YFSETQ. DNA for the CDR3: TGCGCCAGCAGCTTGGCTAGCGGGGACTACGAGCAGTACTTC. Amino acids: CASSLASGDYEQYF.

The chain recombines TRBV6-1 with TRBJ1-2, with 8 bases aligning to TRBD1. Germline V gives CDR1 MNHNS, CDR2 SASEGT. This CDR3 has 14 residues. Trimming took 5 bases from V and 0 from J; bases not matched to a gene: 2. The CDR3 reads CASSTGGSNYGYTF. CDR3 DNA sequence: TGTGCCAGCAGTACAGGGGGATCTAACTATGGCTACACCTTC.